This paragraph covers one TCR beta chain sequence. Sample time point: baseline, week 1 (first vaccination visit). Indicated treatment: pre-vaccination baseline after standard-of-care therapy. The data were produced by immunoSEQ multiplex PCR, yet TCRdb's version contains in-frame clones alone and is incomplete. The table records roughly 51,000 clones, approximately 90% of them present only once. This sample is part of a study of a mutant IDH1 vaccine in newly diagnosed glioma. About the study: Previous treatment comprised radiotherapy, temozolomide, or both, mostly both.

Germline lookup yields CDR1 SGHNT and CDR2 YENEEA. V trimming: 5 bases; J trimming: 6 bases; junction bases outside the gene matches: 12. This CDR3 is 15 amino acids long. This material consisted of PBMCs, taken from a glioma patient treated with radiotherapy, temozolomide or both. The chain joins TRBV11-3 to TRBJ2-7, with 8 bases aligning to TRBD1. The TCR was taken from a middle-aged man with glioma. The CDR3 coding sequence is TGTGCCAGCAGCCCTTCTAGGGGACAGGTGGGCGAGCAGTACTTC. This codes for CASSPSRGQVGEQYF.